Below, one T cell receptor (beta chain) is given with its context. Which antigen it targets is not known. Per-base qualities were not stored, and no clone one base away is much larger. These data belong to a study of sequential checkpoint blockade in melanoma (dated by TCRdb to between 2018 and 2021). A note on the overall study: Patients were assigned by 1:1 randomization to either first-line nivolumab followed by ipilimumab (arm A) or ipilimumab followed by nivolumab (arm B). Matched tumor biopsies were taken from some 20 patients before treatment and at week 13, after single-agent nivolumab (arm A) or ipilimumab (arm B). DNA from 75 to 95 pretreatment melanoma tumor samples underwent TCRbeta immunosequencing. In roughly 80% of the matched pre- and post-treatment tumor biopsy pairs, both biopsies came from the same lesion. Maintenance nivolumab was given following each of the two trial sequences.

General study outcomes and caveats: PD-L1 staining and CD8+ T-cell counts correlated with tumor T-cell fraction and clonality, whereas mutational load did not. Among patients in the nivolumab-first arm (arm A), tumor TIL clonality before treatment was associated with response (P = .04). Small sample sizes and reduced statistical power limited the analyses of tumor T-cell fraction within each arm. Larger, independent patient cohorts are needed to validate the response-prediction model that combines TCR metrics and mutation burden. Patients with increases in tumor T-cell fraction and clonality by week 13 were approximately 30 times more likely to achieve clinical benefit.

The immunoSEQ Assay was used to immunosequence TCRbeta CDR3 regions from genomic DNA. Prior to high-throughput sequencing, genomic DNA was amplified by bias-controlled multiplex PCR. The original pipeline was this. To quantify the absolute abundance of each unique TCRbeta CDR3 region, the sequences were collapsed and filtered. Clonality, defined as 1 minus Pielou's evenness, was calculated using only productive rearrangements. Tumor T-cell fraction was computed by normalizing TCRbeta template counts to usable DNA, estimated from several housekeeping genes. A previously published method was used to identify clones whose frequencies were significantly greater in on-treatment samples than in baseline samples. TCRdb's version of the immuneACCESS table is confined to in-frame rearrangements and falls short of the full clone set. An unresolved V gene accounts for under half of the shortfall where checked; the remainder is of unknown origin. The V and J calls and clone size are taken from that table; D and trimming were inferred from the DNA. The sample table holds about 7,900 clones, of which 23% were seen once. Jointly, the top ten make up approximately 5.6% of the sample.

This specimen's treatment or condition label, per the study, means: randomized to nivolumab then ipilimumab (arm A) or the reverse (arm B). Prior DNA-damaging chemotherapy had not been received by any trial patient. Samples came from patients with melanoma in CheckMate 064, a randomized, open-label phase II trial of sequential checkpoint blockade. Genomic DNA from formalin-fixed paraffin-embedded (FFPE) tissue samples was used for tumor TCR sequencing. As encoded in the germline V gene, CDR1 is KGHSH while CDR2 is LQKENI. At the junction V is shortened by 2 bases and J by 6 bases, with 14 bases in between. The CDR3 sequence holds 15 residues, the cysteine and phenylalanine included. Only the CDR3 region is kept as DNA, spanning 45 bases read in frame from base 1.

The chain uses TRBV18 and TRBJ1-5; no D gene can be assigned with confidence. This sequence originates from a human donor with melanoma. The sample in question was tumor tissue (inferred from file names), obtained from a patient given nivolumab and ipilimumab in sequence. The CDR3 reads as follows: CASSPSGREGQPQHF. The nucleotide sequence reads TGTGCCAGCTCACCATCCGGGAGGGAAGGTCAGCCCCAGCATTTT.